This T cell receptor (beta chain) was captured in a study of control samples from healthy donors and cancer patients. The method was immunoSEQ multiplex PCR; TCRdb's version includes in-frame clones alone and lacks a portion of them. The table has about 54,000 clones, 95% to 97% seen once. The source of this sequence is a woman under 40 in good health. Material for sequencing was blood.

CDR3 loop: CASSSTVGVAGGAEAFF. In DNA, the CDR3 is TGTGCCAGCAGTTCCACCGTTGGAGTAGCCGGCGGGGCTGAAGCTTTCTTT. The chain joins TRBV27 to TRBJ1-1; unclear D gene. There are 17 residues in the CDR3. Germline V gives CDR1 MNHEY, CDR2 SMNVEV (reference sequence). The ends were cut back, 4 bases at V and 6 bases at J, with 24 bases in the middle.